Listed here are 18 T cell receptor beta chains from one sample, sequenced in a study of shared clonotypes between healthy human individuals. Produced via immunoSEQ multiplex PCR; TCRdb's table is partial and in-frame only. In the table there are about 92,000 clones, around half of which are singletons. Sequenced sample: PBMCs. The receptor source for this set is a woman aged 40 to 50 in good health. Some clones in this sample may be carry-over from other donors' samples.

This chain joins TRBV5-1 and TRBJ2-5; 9 bases are shared with TRBD1. Germline V CDR1 and CDR2: SGHRS, YFSETQ. The CDR3 length is 16 residues. J gave up 2 bases and V 4 bases, and 9 bases lay outside the gene matches. The CDR3 loop is CASSNRDRVGQETQYF. Written as DNA, the CDR3 is TGCGCCAGCAGCAACCGGGACAGGGTGGGGCAAGAGACCCAGTACTTC. Using reference TRBV5-1 and TRBJ2-5 for the parts outside the CDR3, the full variable domain is KAGVTQTPRYLIKTRGQQVTLSCSPISGHRSVSWYQQTPGQGLQFLFEYFSETQRNKGNFPGRFSGRQFSNSRSEMNVSTLELGDSALYLCASSNRDRVGQETQYFGPGTRLLVL.

The chain links TRBV7-2 to TRBJ2-7; 9 bases are shared with TRBD2. The junction had 2 bases not matched to a gene; V was cut back by 1 base and J by 1 base. Germline V lookup: CDR1 SGHTA, CDR2 FQGNSA. The CDR3 spans 15 residues. CDR3: CASSLGLAESYEQYF. Here the CDR3 DNA reads TGTGCCAGCAGCTTAGGACTAGCGGAGTCCTACGAGCAGTACTTC.

This clone showed up just once. This sequence may be a read error, since a much larger clone differs from it by one base. This chain connects TRBV30 to TRBJ2-7; perhaps TRBD2 as D (5 bases). Germline V gene lookup returns CDR1 GTSNPN and CDR2 SVGIG (reference sequence). The V gene lost 2 bases and the J gene lost 6 bases, with 8 bases spanning the gap. This CDR3 region has 11 residues. The CDR3 DNA reads TGTGCCTGGAGTCGGACTTTCGAGCAGTACTTC. It translates to CAWSRTFEQYF.

The chain couples TRBV6-1 to TRBJ1-1, with unresolved D. CDR1 is MNHNS, CDR2 SASEGT, per germline. Trimming removed 5 bases from V and 1 base from J, with 11 bases in between. CDR3 length equals 14 residues. CDR3 in DNA: TGTGCCAGCAGTTTAGTAAGGAGGAACACTGAAGCTTTCTTT. This codes for CASSLVRRNTEAFF.

This clone was detected only a few times. V gene TRBV28 combines with J gene TRBJ2-7, with a tentative D call TRBD1 (6 bases). Germline V gene data show CDR1 as MDHEN and CDR2 as SYDVKM. This CDR3 has 15 amino acids. V lost 5 bases, J lost 2 bases, and 16 bases lay in between. CDR3 sequence reads: CASSIPQGFPYEQYF. The CDR3, as DNA: TGTGCCAGCAGTATCCCCCAGGGGTTCCCCTACGAGCAGTACTTC.

Only a few counts were recorded for this clone. A junction end diverges from the germline sequence, so it may reflect a read error. The same CDR3 is also encoded by other DNA sequences in this sample. The rearrangement uses TRBV6-5 and TRBJ1-5; possible D gene TRBD1, 6 bases. Germline CDR1 and CDR2: MNHEY and SVGAGI. CDR3 size: 14 residues. The CDR3 bases are TGCGCCAGCAGGGCGGCAGGGGGCAATCAGCCCCAGCATTTT. Its translation: CASRAAGGNQPQHF.

The rearrangement links TRBV7-3 to TRBJ2-7; perhaps TRBD1 as D (6 bases). Germline V gene sequence: CDR1 SGHTA, CDR2 FQGTGA. CDR3 length: 14 amino acids. With 8 bases removed from V and 2 bases from J, the gap between germline ends came to 16 bases. In DNA, the CDR3 is TGTGCCAGCGGGAAAGGGGACATAGCCTACGAGCAGTACTTC. Protein product: CASGKGDIAYEQYF. The full variable domain, completed using reference TRBV7-3 and TRBJ2-7, is GAGVSQTPSNKVTEKGKYVELRCDPISGHTALYWYRQSLGQGPEFLIYFQGTGAADDSGLPNDRFFAVRPEGSVSTLKIQRTERGDSAVYLCASGKGDIAYEQYFGPGTRLTVT.

CDR3 sequence: CACGTDTRNEQFF. The CDR3, as DNA: TGTGCCTGCGGGACGGACACAAGGAATGAGCAGTTCTTC. The chain recombines TRBV30 with TRBJ2-1; D may correspond to TRBD1 or TRBD2 (5 bases each). V was trimmed by 6 bases and J by 7 bases, leaving 16 bases between them. Germline V gene lookup returns CDR1 GTSNPN and CDR2 SVGIG (reference sequence). The CDR3 has 13 amino acids.

This clone has only a few counts. The chain combines TRBV7-9 with TRBJ2-7; TRBD2 matches at 11 bases. The CDR3 is made up of 16 amino acids. The germline V gene has CDR1 SEHNR and CDR2 FQNEAQ (reference sequence). V was pared by 4 bases and J by 2 bases, with 7 bases of the junction left unmatched. Here the CDR3 reads CASSSPGTSGTYEQYF. CDR3 DNA sequence: TGTGCCAGCAGCTCTCCAGGGACTAGCGGCACCTACGAGCAGTACTTC.

The chain recombines TRBV11-2 with TRBJ2-5; no firm D call. The last part of the DNA fits TRBJ2-7 better; the J call may be wrong. CDR3 size: 14 residues. Looked up from germline, CDR1 is SGHAT and CDR2 is FQNNGV. In nucleotides, the CDR3 is TGTGCCAGCAGCTTATTACAGAAAAGCTACGAGCAGTACTTC. Its translation is CASSLLQKSYEQYF.

This clone appeared many times. The chain joins TRBV5-1 to TRBJ2-5; D is unclear. Germline loops: CDR1 SGHRS, CDR2 YFSETQ. V was clipped by 0 bases and J by 3 bases, with 9 bases between them. This CDR3 has 14 residues. CDR3: CASSLGLLKETQYF. DNA of the CDR3: TGCGCCAGCAGCTTGGGTCTGCTAAAAGAGACCCAGTACTTC.

V usage is TRBV7-8 and J usage is TRBJ1-5; D call uncertain. V was clipped by 2 bases and J by 2 bases, with 7 bases between them. Looked up from germline, CDR1 is SGHVS and CDR2 is FQNEAQ. The CDR3 totals 14 residues. DNA for the CDR3: TGTGCCAGCAGCTTATCGAATGGCAATCAGCCCCAGCATTTT. Translation gives CASSLSNGNQPQHF.

On this clone itself: Germline is not matched at one junction end, which may reflect a read error. The chain is built from TRBV5-6 and TRBJ1-5; D call uncertain. The CDR3 sequence is 13 residues long. The V gene's germline CDR1 is SGHDT and CDR2 YYEEEE. CDR3 sequence (DNA): TGTGCTAGCAGCGTGGGCCTACTGGGGCCCCAGCATTTT. The encoded protein is CASSVGLLGPQHF.

This clone has at least ten counts. This chain uses TRBV2 with TRBJ1-4; D is uncertain. Looked up from germline, CDR1 is SNHLY and CDR2 is FYNNEI. This CDR3 comprises 14 residues. The V end was cut by 4 bases, the J end by 5 bases, with 11 bases between. The CDR3 DNA reads as TGTGCCAGCAGTGCCCAAAGACTCAATGAAAAACTGTTTTTT. Translating it yields CASSAQRLNEKLFF.

The chain uses TRBV6-4 and TRBJ2-7; 12 positions agree with TRBD2. CDR1 and CDR2 (germline): MRHNA, SNTAGT. The CDR3 totals 15 residues. Trimming removed 6 bases from V and 6 bases from J; junction bases left unmatched: 9. This CDR3 is CASRAWASGRGEQYF. The CDR3 nucleotides read TGTGCCAGCAGGGCTTGGGCTAGCGGGAGGGGCGAGCAGTACTTC.

The chain joins TRBV30 to TRBJ1-4, with a tentative D call TRBD1 (5 bases). CDR1 and CDR2 from the germline V gene are GTSNPN and SVGIG (reference sequence). V was cut by 8 bases and J by 8 bases, with 12 bases left in between. This CDR3 spans 11 amino acids. The CDR3 nucleotides are TGTGCCGGCTCAGAGGGGGAAAAACTGTTTTTT. It codes for CAGSEGEKLFF.

This clone showed up just a few times. This sequence joins TRBV30 and TRBJ2-5; TRBD2 might be the D (5 bases). V lost 8 bases to trimming and J lost 2 bases, with 18 bases between them. The CDR3 spans 14 residues. CDR1 and CDR2 (germline): GTSNPN, SVGIG (reference sequence). The CDR3 is CARGSGVGQETQYF. The CDR3 nucleotides are TGTGCCAGAGGGAGTGGGGTAGGACAAGAGACCCAGTACTTC.

This clone was seen ten or more times. V and J are TRBV5-1 and TRBJ2-2, with D tentatively TRBD2 (5 bases). Trimming removed 4 bases at V and 7 bases at J, with 17 bases between. Germline loops: CDR1 SGHRS, CDR2 YFSETQ. CDR3 size: 15 residues. The CDR3 DNA follows: TGCGCCAGCAGCCCGGACTTGACAAGGCTCGGGGAGCTGTTTTTT. It codes for CASSPDLTRLGELFF. Together with reference TRBV5-1 and TRBJ2-2, the CDR3 gives the full variable domain: KAGVTQTPRYLIKTRGQQVTLSCSPISGHRSVSWYQQTPGQGLQFLFEYFSETQRNKGNFPGRFSGRQFSNSRSEMNVSTLELGDSALYLCASSPDLTRLGELFFGEGSRLTVL.